The 9 T cell receptor beta chains below were found in one sample sequenced in a study of T cell responses to AZD1222 COVID-19 vaccine. This table comes from immunoSEQ multiplex PCR, and its TCRdb copy is limited to in-frame clones, with some not included. The table records more than 100,000 clones, 91% of them present only once. The sequencing here drew on peripheral blood, taken on day 0 of AZD1222 vaccination. These receptors were taken from an adult in good health.

This chain connects TRBV7-9 to TRBJ2-7, with TRBD2 identical over 8 bases. This CDR3 spans 17 amino acids. The junction had 11 bases not matched to a gene; V was cut back by 4 bases and J by 0 bases. The germline V gene encodes CDR1 SEHNR and CDR2 FQNEAQ (reference sequence). Here the CDR3 reads CASSYGTSGGASYEQYF. The CDR3 nucleotides read TGTGCCAGCAGCTACGGTACTAGCGGAGGTGCCTCCTACGAGCAGTACTTC.

The chain uses TRBV7-6 and TRBJ1-1; TRBD1 agrees at 10 bases. Germline V gene data show CDR1 as SGHVS and CDR2 as FNYEAQ. Trimming took 5 bases from V and 0 from J; bases not matched to a gene: 6. This CDR3 comprises 16 residues. The DNA for the CDR3 is TGTGCCAGCAGCACCGGGACAGGGGAATTGAACACTGAAGCTTTCTTT. This sequence encodes CASSTGTGELNTEAFF.

This chain joins TRBV28 and TRBJ1-2; D gene ambiguous. This CDR3 comprises 11 residues. Germline values: CDR1 MDHEN, CDR2 SYDVKM. The germline V and J ends were trimmed by 6 bases and 7 bases, with 9 bases remaining between them. DNA of the CDR3: TGTGCCAGCAGGGGCCCTAGTGGCTACACCTTC. This gives the protein CASRGPSGYTF.

The J gene is TRBJ2-5, the V gene TRBV11-2; D might be TRBD2 (6 bases). V lost 5 bases and J 0 bases, leaving 10 bases between the germline ends. Germline V CDR1 and CDR2: SGHAT, FQNNGV. The CDR3 spans 14 residues. CDR3 coding DNA: TGTGCCAGCAGCCCCGGACTATACCAAGAGACCCAGTACTTC. This sequence encodes CASSPGLYQETQYF.

V usage is TRBV28 and J usage is TRBJ2-3; no definite D call. V lost 3 bases and J lost 5, with 12 bases in between. The germline gives CDR1 MDHEN, CDR2 SYDVKM. CDR3 size: 14 residues. DNA of the CDR3: TGTGCCAGCAGTTTTTTTGCTGATGAAGATACGCAGTATTTT. It encodes CASSFFADEDTQYF.

This clone came up once. The rearrangement links TRBV12-3 or TRBV12-4 to TRBJ2-1; unclear D gene. Trimming stripped 5 bases from V and 0 bases from J, with 5 bases between. CDR3 length: 13 amino acids. The CDR3 region has the DNA TGTGCCAGCAGTAGGAGCTCCTACAATGAGCAGTTCTTC. Amino acid sequence: CASSRSSYNEQFF.

V and J are TRBV7-9 and TRBJ2-4, with a possible D match to TRBD2 (6 bases). The ends were cut back, 3 bases at V and 0 bases at J, with 12 bases in the middle. Germline-derived CDR1 and CDR2 are SEHNR and FQNEAQ (reference sequence). This CDR3 contains 16 residues. The CDR3 nucleotides are TGTGCCAGCAGCTTCTTTGGAGGGCTAGCCAAAAACATTCAGTACTTC. As protein: CASSFFGGLAKNIQYF.

CDR3 region: CATSSHSDRHYGYTF. The CDR3 region has the DNA TGTGCCACCAGCTCCCACAGTGACAGGCACTATGGCTACACCTTC. V gene TRBV15 combines with J gene TRBJ1-2; a possible D gene is TRBD1 (6 bases). Germline-derived CDR1 and CDR2 are LNHNV and YYDKDF (reference sequence). This CDR3 region has 15 residues. V was cut by 5 bases and J by 3 bases, with 16 bases left in between.

This rearrangement joins TRBV28 to TRBJ1-4, with 10 bases that match TRBD1. V gave up 3 bases and J gave up 4 bases; unmatched junction bases: 8. From germline, CDR1 is MDHEN and CDR2 SYDVKM. The CDR3 is 17 amino acids. The CDR3 DNA follows: TGTGCCAGCAGTTTTCGACAGGGGGCCTCATTTAATGAAAAACTGTTTTTT. As protein: CASSFRQGASFNEKLFF.